One sample yielded the 27 T cell receptor beta chains listed below, sequenced in a study of shared clonotypes between healthy human individuals. CD8 cells classed as naive were CD45RO-negative and positively selected for CCR7, excluding terminally differentiated effector memory CD45RA+ cells. TCRdb's copy holds only in-frame clones and misses some; the assay was immunoSEQ multiplex PCR. The sample yields approximately 1.9 million clones, about 94% seen once. The sequencing sample was made of naive CD8+ T cells from PBMCs. Receptor source: a young man in good health. Some clones in this sample may be carry-over from other donors' samples.

This chain connects TRBV5-5 to TRBJ1-1, with no clear D. V gave up 0 bases and J gave up 5 bases, with 8 bases separating them. The CDR3 runs to 13 residues. CDR1 SGHKS and CDR2 YYEKEE come from the germline V gene (reference sequence). CDR3 sequence (DNA): TGTGCCAGCAGCTTGGCCCGGGAGACTGAAGCTTTCTTT. Translated: CASSLARETEAFF.

The rearrangement joins TRBV7-2 to TRBJ2-7; 10 nucleotides align to TRBD2. Germline V CDR1 and CDR2: SGHTA, FQGNSA. V was pared by 8 bases and J by 1 base, with 5 bases of the junction left unmatched. The length of the CDR3 is 14 residues. CDR3 sequence (DNA): TGTGCCAGCGGGGTACTAGCGGGGTCCTACGAGCAGTACTTC. It translates to CASGVLAGSYEQYF. Using reference TRBV7-2 and TRBJ2-7 for the parts outside the CDR3, the full variable domain is GAGVSQSPSNKVTEKGKDVELRCDPISGHTALYWYRQSLGQGLEFLIYFQGNSAPDKSGLPSDRFSAERTGGSVSTLTIQRTQQEDSAVYLCASGVLAGSYEQYFGPGTRLTVT.

The CDR3 DNA reads as TGTGCCAGCAGCGTAGTAGCAGGGACCTCTGGGGCCAACGTCCTGACTTTC. Encoded protein: CASSVVAGTSGANVLTF. The chain carries TRBV9 and TRBJ2-6; possibly TRBD1 or TRBD2 for D (5 bases each). V lost 0 bases and J 0 bases, leaving 10 bases between the germline ends. The CDR3 contains 17 residues. Germline lookup yields CDR1 SGDLS and CDR2 YYNGEE.

V usage is TRBV7-9 and J usage is TRBJ2-5; TRBD1 might be the D (5 bases). The J call may not be correct, given that the DNA end is closer to TRBJ2-7. This CDR3 contains 13 residues. Germline loops: CDR1 SEHNR, CDR2 FQNEAQ (reference sequence). The CDR3 coding sequence is TGTGCCAGCAGCTTGTTCCAGGGTTACGAGCAGTACTTC. Its protein product is CASSLFQGYEQYF.

This chain links TRBV11-2 with TRBJ2-1, with 9 bases fitting TRBD2. Per the germline V gene, CDR1 is SGHAT and CDR2 is FQNNGV. Germline trimming cut 5 bases from V and 3 bases from J; bases unmatched to any gene: 5. The length of the CDR3 is 15 residues. Here the CDR3 reads CASSPRLADYNEQFF. CDR3 sequence (DNA): TGTGCCAGCAGCCCGAGACTAGCGGACTACAATGAGCAGTTCTTC.

J is TRBJ1-5 and V is TRBV19, with D possibly TRBD1 on 6 matching bases. The CDR3 spans 13 residues. Trimming cost V 5 bases and J 6 bases, with 11 bases left between them. CDR1 and CDR2 from the germline V gene are LNHDA and SQIVND (reference sequence). CDR3 nucleotide sequence: TGTGCCAGTAGTCTACAGGGCGGTCAGCCCCAGCATTTT. This codes for CASSLQGGQPQHF.

There are a few counts of this clone. The J gene is TRBJ1-1, the V gene TRBV11-2, with D perhaps matching TRBD1 (6 bases). Germline values: CDR1 SGHAT, CDR2 FQNNGV. This CDR3 region has 16 residues. Trimming removed 0 bases from V and 0 bases from J, with 11 bases in between. CDR3 sequence: CASSLDRTVVNTEAFF. The CDR3 DNA reads TGTGCCAGCAGCTTAGATCGGACAGTCGTGAACACTGAAGCTTTCTTT.

The rearrangement uses TRBV9 and TRBJ2-6; 9 bases are a match to TRBD1. The CDR3 length is 19 residues. Trimming removed 3 bases from V and 2 bases from J; junction bases left unmatched: 12. Germline loops: CDR1 SGDLS, CDR2 YYNGEE. The CDR3 DNA follows: TGTGCCAGCAGCGGCGGTGTTGGGACAGGGTCTCCTGGGGCCAACGTCCTGACTTTC. Its translation is CASSGGVGTGSPGANVLTF.

The chain uses TRBV2 and TRBJ2-7, with a tentative D call TRBD2 (7 bases). The germline gives CDR1 SNHLY, CDR2 FYNNEI. Trimming pared 4 bases from V and 12 bases from J, leaving 25 bases between. CDR3 size: 15 residues. The CDR3 protein is CASSGTGGGLGSSYF. CDR3 DNA sequence: TGTGCCAGCAGTGGGACCGGCGGGGGCCTCGGGTCCTCGTACTTC.

The J gene is TRBJ2-3, the V gene TRBV14; no clear D gene. Trimming removed 2 bases at V and 7 bases at J, with 7 bases between. The CDR3 runs 12 residues. CDR1 and CDR2 (germline): SGHDN, FVKESK. DNA for the CDR3: TGTGCCAGCAGCCAATCTCCCCATACGCAGTATTTT. Translating gives CASSQSPHTQYF.

The J gene is TRBJ2-5, the V gene TRBV11-2, with D possibly called TRBD1 or TRBD2 (5 bases each). This CDR3 region has 14 residues. V was trimmed by 3 bases and J by 3 bases, leaving 11 bases between them. Germline lookup yields CDR1 SGHAT and CDR2 FQNNGV. CDR3 amino acids: CASSFSGSEETQYF. DNA for the CDR3: TGTGCCAGCAGCTTCTCAGGGAGCGAAGAGACCCAGTACTTC.

This clone was counted a single time. V and J are TRBV9 and TRBJ1-3; D ambiguous. The germline V and J ends were trimmed by 3 bases and 4 bases, with 8 bases remaining between them. In germline, CDR1 is SGDLS, CDR2 YYNGEE. This CDR3 has 13 amino acids. DNA of the CDR3: TGTGCCAGCAGCGACTTAGACGGAAACACCATATATTTT. It encodes CASSDLDGNTIYF. Based on the CDR3 plus reference TRBV9 and TRBJ1-3, the full variable domain is DSGVTQTPKHLITATGQRVTLRCSPRSGDLSVYWYQQSLDQGLQFLIQYYNGEERAKGNILERFSAQQFPDLHSELNLSSLELGDSALYFCASSDLDGNTIYFGEGSWLTVV.

The chain carries TRBV9 and TRBJ1-2; perhaps TRBD1 as D (5 bases). The CDR3 is 16 residues long. The V end lost 3 bases, the J end lost 2 bases, and 17 bases lay between the germline ends. The V gene's germline CDR1 is SGDLS and CDR2 YYNGEE. Here the CDR3 reads CASSALYDSLNYGYTF. The CDR3 nucleotides read TGTGCCAGCAGCGCCTTATACGACAGCCTCAACTATGGCTACACCTTC.

The rearrangement links TRBV4-1 to TRBJ2-5, with 7 bases lining up with TRBD1. The J call is doubtful: the DNA matches TRBJ2-7 better. The CDR3 has 14 amino acids. Looked up from germline, CDR1 is MGHRA and CDR2 is YSYEKL. The CDR3 sequence: CASSQRRGSYEQYF. In nucleotides, the CDR3 is TGCGCCAGCAGCCAACGCAGGGGGTCCTACGAGCAGTACTTC.

With regard to this clone: Within the sample, other DNA sequences also encode this same CDR3. This sequence joins TRBV11-2 and TRBJ2-7; tentatively, D is TRBD1 or TRBD2 (6 bases each). Trimming shortened V by 1 base and J by 0 bases, and 10 bases separated the two germline ends. The germline V gene has CDR1 SGHAT and CDR2 FQNNGV. CDR3 length: 15 residues. The CDR3 DNA reads TGTGCCAGCAGCTTAGGGGCGGGACACTCCTACGAGCAGTACTTC. This gives the protein CASSLGAGHSYEQYF.

This clone was counted a single time. The rearrangement joins TRBV7-9 to TRBJ2-7; TRBD1 matches at 7 bases. V was pared by 4 bases and J by 2 bases, with 8 bases of the junction left unmatched. The germline gives CDR1 SEHNR, CDR2 FQNEAQ (reference sequence). This CDR3 spans 15 amino acids. This CDR3 reads CASSSTGSQPYEQYF. CDR3 nucleotide sequence: TGTGCCAGCAGCTCGACAGGGTCCCAACCCTACGAGCAGTACTTC.

V is TRBV27 and J is TRBJ1-5; D is possibly TRBD1 (6 bases). This CDR3 region has 14 residues. The V and J ends lost 2 bases and 9 bases respectively, with 14 bases between them. The germline V gene has CDR1 MNHEY and CDR2 SMNVEV (reference sequence). The CDR3: CASSLLGASAPQHF. The DNA for the CDR3 is TGTGCCAGCAGTTTACTGGGGGCCAGTGCGCCCCAGCATTTT.

This clone has just one count. The V call is TRBV29-1, the J call TRBJ2-3, with 11 bases lining up with TRBD1. Germline CDR1 reads SQVTM; CDR2 reads ANQGSEA. With 6 bases clipped from V and 5 bases from J, the junction kept 7 bases outside the gene matches. The CDR3 has 14 residues. CDR3 loop: CSVSPGTGGDTQYF. The DNA for the CDR3 is TGCAGCGTCTCCCCCGGGACAGGGGGAGATACGCAGTATTTT.

The rearrangement uses TRBV28 and TRBJ1-4; no firm D call. V lost 3 bases and J 6 bases, leaving 11 bases between the germline ends. CDR1 is MDHEN and CDR2 is SYDVKM in the germline V gene. The CDR3 has 14 residues. The CDR3 DNA reads TGTGCCAGCAGTTTGCCTAACATCTATGAAAAACTGTTTTTT. Amino acid sequence: CASSLPNIYEKLFF.

The chain recombines TRBV2 with TRBJ2-3, with 15 positions matching TRBD2. Germline CDR1 and CDR2: SNHLY and FYNNEI. This CDR3 contains 17 residues. The V and J ends lost 5 bases and 6 bases, in that order; junction bases with no gene match: 9. The CDR3 nucleotides are TGTGCCAGCAGTCCCTGGACTAGCGGGAGGGCCGGGGATACGCAGTATTTT. Amino acids: CASSPWTSGRAGDTQYF.

The chain carries TRBV10-3 and TRBJ1-1; tentatively, D is TRBD1 (5 bases). The CDR3 runs to 16 residues. From germline, CDR1 is ENHRY and CDR2 SYGVKD. The ends were cut back, 3 bases at V and 5 bases at J, with 19 bases in the middle. Here the CDR3 reads CAISDPTVGGITEAFF. In nucleotides, the CDR3 is TGTGCCATCAGTGACCCGACAGTCGGGGGTATTACTGAAGCTTTCTTT.

The CDR3 sequence: CASRRTGPTGELFF. The CDR3 DNA reads TGTGCCAGCAGACGGACGGGCCCCACCGGGGAGCTGTTTTTT. The J gene is TRBJ2-2, the V gene TRBV6-5; D is unclear. CDR3 size: 14 residues. CDR1 and CDR2 (germline): MNHEY, SVGAGI. The V end lost 6 bases, the J end lost 4 bases, and 12 bases lay between the germline ends.

This chain joins TRBV4-3 and TRBJ2-2, with D tentatively TRBD2 (5 bases). V shed 0 bases and J shed 5 bases, with 13 bases lying between them. The CDR3 covers 16 residues. Germline V gene lookup returns CDR1 LGHNA and CDR2 YSLEER. CDR3 sequence: CASSQDNWQRTGELFF. The CDR3 DNA reads as TGCGCCAGCAGCCAAGATAATTGGCAGCGGACCGGGGAGCTGTTTTTT.

This clone is a singleton in its sample. This chain connects TRBV5-6 to TRBJ2-7; D may be TRBD2 (6 bases). The V gene's germline CDR1 is SGHDT and CDR2 YYEEEE. This CDR3 region has 13 residues. V lost 3 bases and J lost 2, with 9 bases in between. The CDR3, as DNA: TGTGCCAGCAGCTACGGGGGTACCTACGAGCAGTACTTC. It encodes CASSYGGTYEQYF.

This chain uses TRBV4-1 with TRBJ2-1; D remains unclear. V was pared by 1 base and J by 3 bases, with 4 bases between. Germline CDR1 is MGHRA and CDR2 is YSYEKL. This CDR3 is 13 amino acids long. Here the CDR3 DNA reads TGCGCCAGCAGCCAAGGCTACTACAATGAGCAGTTCTTC. Translated, it gives CASSQGYYNEQFF.

V and J are TRBV7-9 and TRBJ2-5; 11 nucleotides match TRBD2. Germline CDR1 reads SEHNR; CDR2 reads FQNEAQ (reference sequence). Trimming took 2 bases from V and 4 from J; bases not matched to a gene: 6. The CDR3 contains 16 residues. The CDR3 bases are TGTGCCAGCAGCTTACTAGCGGGAGGTGAGGGAGAGACCCAGTACTTC. It translates to CASSLLAGGEGETQYF.

The chain has TRBV7-3 and TRBJ2-3, with D unresolved. Germline V gene data show CDR1 as SGHTA and CDR2 as FQGTGA. The CDR3 contains 13 residues. The ends were cut back, 9 bases at V and 2 bases at J, with 12 bases in the middle. CDR3 sequence reads: CARDRADTDTQYF. CDR3 nucleotides: TGTGCCAGGGACCGGGCCGACACAGATACGCAGTATTTT.